This paragraph covers one T cell receptor (beta chain) sequence. The authors drew around 9.4 milliliters of peripheral blood from each donor. PBMCs were isolated at a quantity of at least 7 million per sample. The CDR3 has 13 residues. V was trimmed by 2 bases and J by 9 bases, leaving 13 bases between them. Per germline, CDR1 MNHNY and CDR2 SVGAGI (reference sequence). These data are taken from a study of blood T cells in healthy people across ages. Together with a sample-barcoded 5' primer, a J-beta primer mix was included in a second PCR lasting roughly 6 to 12 cycles. A single record per CDR3 protein comes from TCRdb applying MiXCR to the 5' RACE reads. The sample lists some 700,000 distinct CDR3 sequences, about 20% occurring once.

V gene TRBV6-6 combines with J gene TRBJ1-1; D may be TRBD1 (5 bases). Material for sequencing was blood. The receptor comes from an older man in good health. DNA for the CDR3: TGTGCCAGCAGTTACGAATCTCGGACAAAAGCTTTCTTT. Its translation is CASSYESRTKAFF.